This T cell receptor (beta chain) was observed in a study of chemoradiotherapy in HPV16-positive cancers. Findings and caveats of the study: The functional HPV-specific definition rests on just two HPV16-positive patients.

Measured with immunoSEQ multiplex PCR; TCRdb has only the in-frame clones, and not every one. Among 15,000 to 20,000 clones listed, roughly two thirds were seen once. Concerning this clone itself: The target antigen is unknown.

The V and J ends lost 5 bases and 2 bases, in that order; junction bases with no gene match: 12. This CDR3 comprises 18 residues. Per the germline V gene, CDR1 is MNHEY and CDR2 is SMNVEV (reference sequence). This sample comprised tumor tissue, obtained from a patient who underwent chemoradiotherapy. V is TRBV27 and J is TRBJ1-5; the match to TRBD1 covers 10 bases. The receptor's source is a human donor with HPV-associated anogenital cancer. CDR3 bases: TGTGCCAGCAGTCCCACCGGGACAGGGGCTTTGGGCAATCAGCCCCAGCATTTT. This translates into CASSPTGTGALGNQPQHF.